The clone carrying this T cell receptor beta chain was seen a few times. These data are taken from a study of cytomegalovirus exposure and HLA in healthy donors. In the PCR, 60 Vbeta and 13 Jbeta primers were used. Clones were read by immunoSEQ multiplex PCR, and TCRdb kept only the in-frame ones, dropping some. This table has about 180,000 clones, about 78% appearing once. The length of the CDR3 is 14 residues. Germline V CDR1 and CDR2: SGDLS, YYNGEE. V was clipped by 2 bases and J by 6 bases, with 11 bases between them. The chain couples TRBV9 to TRBJ1-4; no definite D call. Sequenced: PBMCs. This clonotype originated in a man aged 60 to 69 in good health and CMV-seronegative. CDR3 nucleotides: TGTGCCAGCAGCGTCGGGAGGGTTGATGAAAAACTGTTTTTT. Translating it yields CASSVGRVDEKLFF.